The clone carrying this T cell receptor beta chain was seen more than once but under ten times. Antigen: not known. For TCR, cDNA came from 5'RACE template switching, which added a universal primer site and UMIs. In TCRdb, the 5' RACE reads were re-called with MiXCR into one record per CDR3 protein. This table has 500,000 to 650,000 distinct CDR3 sequences, approximately 13% appearing once. The data belong to a study of T cells after yellow fever vaccination. Study-level background: Fractions containing few cells were prepared with SMART-Seq v4 Ultra Low Input.

Germline CDR1 and CDR2: SGHVS and FQNEAQ. With 5 bases removed from V and 0 bases from J, the gap between germline ends came to 13 bases. This CDR3 has 16 amino acids. Study-wide results and caveats: Any FACS-sorted repertoire could hold abundant clonotypes that contaminate it from the bulk population. In post-booster samples, most primary-vaccination clones reappeared (approximately 96% CD4, around 87% CD8).

Source: PBMCs, taken on the day of the yellow fever booster vaccination. The receptor was isolated from a man aged 30-40 years who received the YFV17D yellow fever vaccine. The chain employs TRBV7-8 and TRBJ2-2; weak D call: TRBD2 (6 bases). The CDR3 region is CASSTRLGSNTGELFF. The CDR3 nucleotides are TGTGCCAGCAGCACAAGACTAGGCTCGAACACCGGGGAGCTGTTTTTT.